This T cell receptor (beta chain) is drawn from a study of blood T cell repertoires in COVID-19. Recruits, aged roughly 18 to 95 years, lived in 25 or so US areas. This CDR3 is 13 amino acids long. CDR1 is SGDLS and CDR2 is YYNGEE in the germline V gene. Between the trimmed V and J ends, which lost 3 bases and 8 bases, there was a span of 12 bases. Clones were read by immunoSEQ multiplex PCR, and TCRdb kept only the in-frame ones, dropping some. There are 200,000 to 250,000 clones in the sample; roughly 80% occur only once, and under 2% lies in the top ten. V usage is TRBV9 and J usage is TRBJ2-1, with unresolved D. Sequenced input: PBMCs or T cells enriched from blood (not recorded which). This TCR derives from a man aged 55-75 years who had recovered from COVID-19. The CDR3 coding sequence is TGTGCCAGCAGCGGGCGGCACCCCGATGAGCAGTTCTTC. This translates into CASSGRHPDEQFF.